The rows below give T cell receptor beta chains drawn from one sample of a study of graft-versus-host responses after intestinal transplantation. Assay: immunoSEQ multiplex PCR; the TCRdb copy retains only in-frame clones and omits some. Among 60,000 to 75,000 clones listed, roughly 90% were seen once. Antigen specificity for these receptors is unknown. Sequenced here: unstimulated CD8+ T cells sorted from spleen or lymph node cells, sampled before intestinal transplant. These receptor sequences come from a human donor who received an intestinal transplant. CDR3s include the opening cysteine and the closing phenylalanine or tryptophan. D genes are given only for firm matches. Not every row has a clone size; where given, it reads once, few, many or a size class.

.	TRBV11-2	TRBD1	TRBJ1-3	TGTGCCAGCAGCTTCCCCCGGACAGGGGAGGGCTCTGGAAACACCATATATTTT	CASSFPRTGEGSGNTIYF
medium-sized	TRBV4-1	.	TRBJ1-2	TGCGCCAGCAGCCAAGATACAGCTCTTTGGCCCTACACCTTC	CASSQDTALWPYTF
.	TRBV28	.	TRBJ1-3	TGTGCCAGCAGTTCCCCCCTCAGGGAAACGGGAAACACCATATATTTT	CASSSPLRETGNTIYF
.	TRBV12-2	.	TRBJ2-7	TGTGCAAGTCGCTTAGCGCCCGAGCGGGAGCGCCCCCTCGGCTACGAGGAGCAGTACTTC	CASRLAPERERPLGYEEQYF
once	TRBV9	.	TRBJ2-3	TGTGCCAGCAGCGCCGACAGCCTACCTATCATGGATACGCAGTATTTT	CASSADSLPIMDTQYF
.	TRBV7-9	.	TRBJ2-2	TGTGCCAGCAGCTTCTCTCAGGGCAGGGCCACCGGGGAGCTGTTTTTT	CASSFSQGRATGELFF
.	TRBV30	TRBD2	TRBJ2-3	TGTGCCTGGAGTTGGGCGGGGGGAGATACGCAGTATTTT	CAWSWAGGDTQYF
once	TRBV28	.	TRBJ2-3	TGTGCCATCGGGGAATGGGGAGCAGATACGCAGTATTTT	CAIGEWGADTQYF
.	TRBV6-6	.	TRBJ1-1	TGTGCCAGCAGTTACCCGCTTCGGGACTGGAACACTGAAGCTTTCTTT	CASSYPLRDWNTEAFF
.	TRBV5-6	TRBD2	TRBJ2-1	TGTGCCAGCAGCTTGACGACTAGCGTAAGCTCCTACAATGAGCAGTTCTTC	CASSLTTSVSSYNEQFF
.	TRBV9	TRBD2	TRBJ2-5	TGTGCCAGCAGCGGGACTAGCGGGGGGGCCGGGACCCAGTACTTC	CASSGTSGGAGTQYF
.	TRBV28	TRBD1	TRBJ1-2	TGTGCCAGCAGTTTATTGGCAGGGGGTGCCCTATTATATGGCTACACCTTC	CASSLLAGGALLYGYTF
.	TRBV9	TRBD1	TRBJ2-7	TGTGCCAGCAGCGCGGACCGGGACAGCTCCTACGAGCAGTACTTC	CASSADRDSSYEQYF
.	TRBV11-2	.	TRBJ2-7	TGTGCCAGCAGCCCGGGGTTAAGGGATCCCTACGAGCAGTACTTC	CASSPGLRDPYEQYF
.	TRBV9	TRBD2	TRBJ2-7	TGTGCCAGCAGCGCAAGCGGGGCCTCCTACGAGCAGTACTTC	CASSASGASYEQYF
.	TRBV14	.	TRBJ2-7	TGTGCCAGCAGCCTGGGACTGGCCTACGAGCAGTACTTC	CASSLGLAYEQYF
.	TRBV5-6	TRBD2	TRBJ2-5	TGTGCCAGCAGCTTGGGGGGGAGGGGCGCCAGAGAGACCCAGTACTTC	CASSLGGRGARETQYF
.	TRBV18	.	TRBJ2-3	TGTGCCAGCTCACCACGTCCAGGGAACACAGATACGCAGTATTTT	CASSPRPGNTDTQYF
.	TRBV27	.	TRBJ1-1	TGTGCCAGCAGTTTATCGCCCCGGGACACTGAAGCTTTCTTT	CASSLSPRDTEAFF
.	TRBV11-2	.	TRBJ1-5	TGTGCCAGCAGCTTAGATCCAGGTATTAATCAGCCCCAGCATTTT	CASSLDPGINQPQHF
.	TRBV6-6	TRBD2	TRBJ2-7	TGTGCCAGCAGACCTAGTAGCGGGACATCGGGCGAGCAGTACTTC	CASRPSSGTSGEQYF
.	TRBV9	.	TRBJ2-5	TGTGCCAGCAGTGTCGACGGGCAAGAGACCCAGTACTTC	CASSVDGQETQYF
.	TRBV27	TRBD1	TRBJ2-7	TGTGCCAGCAGTTCAGGACAGGGGCCCTACGAGCAGTACTTC	CASSSGQGPYEQYF
.	TRBV19	.	TRBJ2-1	TGTGCCAGTAGTTTCTACTCACAGGGAAATGAGCAGTTCTTC	CASSFYSQGNEQFF
.	TRBV19	TRBD2	TRBJ2-3	TGTGCCAGTGGGAAGCGGGAGCGGTCAGATACGCAGTATTTT	CASGKRERSDTQYF
.	TRBV28	.	TRBJ2-7	TGTGCCAGCAGTTTCAGTGCCCGCGGGGTCTCCTACGAGCAGTACTTC	CASSFSARGVSYEQYF
.	TRBV28	TRBD1	TRBJ1-2	TGTGCCAGCAGTTTAGAGGACAGGGGGCCTGATGGCTATGGCTACACCTTC	CASSLEDRGPDGYGYTF
once	TRBV27	TRBD1	TRBJ1-1	TGTGCCAGCAGTTCGACAGGGGTACTTGAAGCTTTCTTT	CASSSTGVLEAFF
.	TRBV2	TRBD2	TRBJ2-1	TGTGCCAGCAGTGTGGGAGGGTATTGGAATGAGCAGTTCTTC	CASSVGGYWNEQFF